The TCR beta chain under discussion was sequenced for a study of post-analysis software for immune sequencing data. Study-wide results and limits: In patients, TRBV5-6, TRBV5-1 and TRBV20-1 belonged to roughly five TRBV segments found more frequently than in controls.

Included in the TCR beta cDNA libraries were unique molecular identifiers. TCRdb reprocessed the PCR reads via MiXCR and lists one record per CDR3 protein. In the table there are 750,000 to 950,000 distinct CDR3 sequences, approximately 44% of which are singletons. The germline V gene encodes CDR1 SGHAT and CDR2 FQNNGV. With 4 bases removed from V and 0 bases from J, the gap between germline ends came to 13 bases. CDR3 length: 16 residues. This clonotype came up a few times. Antigen unknown. The V and J genes are TRBV11-2 and TRBJ2-4; D not resolved. The clonotype was recovered from a girl aged 10-17 years with multiple sclerosis. Sequenced material: blood. CDR3 residues: CASSSNRELAKNIQYF. The CDR3 bases are TGTGCCAGCAGCTCAAACAGAGAACTAGCCAAAAACATTCAGTACTTC.